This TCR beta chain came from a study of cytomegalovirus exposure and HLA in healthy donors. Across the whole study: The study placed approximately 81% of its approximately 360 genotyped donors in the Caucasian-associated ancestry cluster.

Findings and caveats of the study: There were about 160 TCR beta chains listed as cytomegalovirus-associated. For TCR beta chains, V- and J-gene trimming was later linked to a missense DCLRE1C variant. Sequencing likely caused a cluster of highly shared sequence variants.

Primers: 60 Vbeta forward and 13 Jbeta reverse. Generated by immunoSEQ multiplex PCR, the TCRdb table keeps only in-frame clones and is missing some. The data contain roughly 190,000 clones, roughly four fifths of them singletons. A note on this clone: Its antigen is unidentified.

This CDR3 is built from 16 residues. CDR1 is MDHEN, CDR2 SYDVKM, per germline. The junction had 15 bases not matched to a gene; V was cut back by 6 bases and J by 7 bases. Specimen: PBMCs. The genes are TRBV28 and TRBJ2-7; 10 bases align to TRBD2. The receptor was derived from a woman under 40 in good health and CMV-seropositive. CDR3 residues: CASSLYRKPGLAEQYF. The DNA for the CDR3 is TGTGCCAGCAGCCTATATAGAAAACCGGGACTAGCGGAGCAGTACTTC.